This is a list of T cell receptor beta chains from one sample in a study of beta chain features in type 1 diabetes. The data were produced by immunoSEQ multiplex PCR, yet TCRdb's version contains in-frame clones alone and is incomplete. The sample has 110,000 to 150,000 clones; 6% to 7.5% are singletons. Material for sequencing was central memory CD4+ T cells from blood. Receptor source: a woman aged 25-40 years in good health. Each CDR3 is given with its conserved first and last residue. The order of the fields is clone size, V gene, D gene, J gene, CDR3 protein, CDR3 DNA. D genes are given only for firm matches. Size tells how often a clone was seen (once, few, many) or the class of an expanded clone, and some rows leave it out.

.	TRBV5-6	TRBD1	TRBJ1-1	CASSGPDRARFEAFF	TGTGCCAGCAGCGGACCCGACAGGGCGAGGTTTGAAGCTTTCTTT
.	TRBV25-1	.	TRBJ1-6	CASSEGGNSYNSPLHF	TGTGCCAGCAGTGAAGGGGGCAATTCCTATAATTCACCCCTCCACTTT
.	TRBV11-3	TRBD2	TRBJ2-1	CASRPMTSGSNEQFF	TGTGCCAGCAGACCTATGACTAGCGGGAGTAATGAGCAGTTCTTC
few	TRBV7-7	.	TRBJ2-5	CASSLDSEETQYF	TGTGCTAGCAGCTTGGACAGTGAAGAGACCCAGTACTTC
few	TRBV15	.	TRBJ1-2	CATSREQGLGYGYTF	TGTGCCACCAGCAGAGAACAGGGATTGGGCTATGGCTACACCTTC
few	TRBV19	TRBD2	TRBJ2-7	CASSLAGYSYEQYF	TGTGCCAGTAGTCTAGCGGGTTACTCCTACGAGCAGTACTTC
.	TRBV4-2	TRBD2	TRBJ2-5	CASSQASGRQETQYF	TGTGCCAGCAGCCAAGCTAGCGGGCGGCAAGAGACCCAGTACTTC
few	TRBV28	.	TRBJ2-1	CASSLYGSLVYEQFF	TGTGCCAGCAGTTTATACGGGAGTTTGGTTTATGAGCAGTTCTTC
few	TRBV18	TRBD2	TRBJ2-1	CASSPLSGSRGNEQFF	TGTGCCAGCTCACCACTTAGCGGGAGTCGCGGTAATGAGCAGTTCTTC
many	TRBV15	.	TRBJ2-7	CATSRESHGPYEQYF	TGTGCCACCAGCAGAGAATCCCACGGTCCCTACGAGCAGTACTTC
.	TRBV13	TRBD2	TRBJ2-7	CASSKTSGSSYEQYF	TGTGCCAGCAGCAAGACTAGCGGGAGCTCCTACGAGCAGTACTTC
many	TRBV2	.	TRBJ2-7	CASSEVPYPPSDEQYF	TGTGCCAGCAGTGAAGTCCCCTATCCGCCCTCGGACGAGCAGTACTTC